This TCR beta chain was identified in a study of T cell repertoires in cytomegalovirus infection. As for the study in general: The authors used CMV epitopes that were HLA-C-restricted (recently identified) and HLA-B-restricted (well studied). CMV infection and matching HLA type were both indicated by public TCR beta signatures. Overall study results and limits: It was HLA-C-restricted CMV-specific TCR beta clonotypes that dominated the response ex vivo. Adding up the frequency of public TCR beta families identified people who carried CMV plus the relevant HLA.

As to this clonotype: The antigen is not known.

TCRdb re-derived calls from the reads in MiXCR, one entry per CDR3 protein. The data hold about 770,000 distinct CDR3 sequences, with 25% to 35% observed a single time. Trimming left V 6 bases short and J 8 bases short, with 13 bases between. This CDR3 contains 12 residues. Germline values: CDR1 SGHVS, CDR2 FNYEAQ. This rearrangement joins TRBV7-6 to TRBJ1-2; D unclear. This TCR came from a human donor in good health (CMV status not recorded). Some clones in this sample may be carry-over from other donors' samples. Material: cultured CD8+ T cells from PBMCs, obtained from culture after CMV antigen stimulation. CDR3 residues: CASSSTARGYTF. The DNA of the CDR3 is TGTGCCAGCAGTTCGACGGCCCGCGGCTACACCTTC.